This T cell receptor beta chain derives from a study of blood T cells in healthy people across ages. Study-wide results and caveats: TCR beta diversity per million T cells fell roughly linearly with age.

Comment on this clonotype: Its antigen is undetermined.

Primed by a sample-barcoded 5' primer and a J-beta primer mix, a second PCR proceeded for about 7 to 11 cycles. TCRdb ran MiXCR on the 5' RACE reads and lists one entry per CDR3 protein. The sample lists over 1,300,000 distinct CDR3 sequences, approximately 59% occurring once. V lost 3 bases and J lost 0; bases outside the gene matches: 7. Germline V CDR1 and CDR2: DFQATT, SNEGSKA (reference sequence). The length of the CDR3 is 15 residues. Material: blood. The chain uses TRBV20-1 and TRBJ2-7; 8 bases fit TRBD1. The source of this sequence is a man between 18 and 35 years old in good health. CDR3 in DNA: TGCAGTGCTAGTACGGGACAGGAGAGCTCCTACGAGCAGTACTTC. This sequence encodes CSASTGQESSYEQYF.